The clone carrying this T cell receptor beta chain has a count of ten or more. The antigen is unknown. The record originates from a study of CD8+ T cells in alopecia areata. For the study at large: A regimen of oral tofacitinib, 5 to 10 mg twice daily, was given to treated patients. Treatment ran 6 to 18 months, with 6 months of follow-up afterward.

The trim removed 5 bases at V and 9 bases at J, leaving 18 bases unmatched. Germline V gene sequence: CDR1 SGHTA, CDR2 FQGNSA. The CDR3 totals 17 residues. Reverse transcribed after extraction, RNA yielded cDNA as the sequencing template. Here immunoSEQ multiplex PCR was the method, and the copy in TCRdb shows in-frame clones only, minus some. The data show about 76,000 clones, over 25% seen once. Study-level findings and limits: Significant decreases in scalp clonality and expanded CD8+ clones followed tofacitinib treatment.

Described treatment: oral pan-JAK inhibitor, 5-10 mg twice daily. Starting from PBMCs, sorting isolated CD4+ and CD8+ T cells. The clonotype originates from a human donor with alopecia areata. This chain connects TRBV7-2 to TRBJ2-7, with 11 positions matching TRBD1. The sequences come from CD8+ T cells sorted from blood, collected at week 4, from a patient treated with tofacitinib. CDR3 sequence reads: CASSQVALGTGGLGQYF. Here the CDR3 DNA reads TGTGCCAGCAGCCAAGTAGCCCTCGGGACAGGGGGTTTGGGGCAGTACTTC. The full variable domain, in which reference TRBV7-2 and TRBJ2-7 provide the parts outside the CDR3, is GAGVSQSPSNKVTEKGKDVELRCDPISGHTALYWYRQSLGQGLEFLIYFQGNSAPDKSGLPSDRFSAERTGGSVSTLTIQRTQQEDSAVYLCASSQVALGTGGLGQYFGPGTRLTVT.